Each of the 7 T cell receptor beta chains below was sequenced from the same sample in a study of T-cell reconstitution after alpha-beta-depleted transplantation in children. No antigen has been assigned to these receptors. The study's findings and limits: T-cell counts and diversity at one year post-transplant came mainly from newly produced T cells.

For TCRbeta, the library was prepared with unique molecular identifiers. TCRdb processed the PCR reads anew with MiXCR; each CDR3 protein has one entry. The sample lists approximately 300,000 distinct CDR3 sequences, 6% to 10% occurring once. Material: peripheral blood, obtained 360 days after TCRalphabeta/CD19-depleted stem cell transplant. The receptor source for this set is a female patient between 2 and 15 years old who had a stem cell transplant for Fanconi anemia, so the T cells may come from the graft donor.

This clonotype was detected many times. The chain uses TRBV9 and TRBJ2-5; D remains ambiguous. The V end lost 0 bases, the J end lost 1 base, and 4 bases lay between the germline ends. This CDR3 is 13 amino acids long. Germline values: CDR1 SGDLS, CDR2 YYNGEE. As DNA, the CDR3 is TGTGCCAGCAGCGTAGCCAGCCAAGAGACCCAGTACTTC. Its protein product is CASSVASQETQYF.

This clonotype has at least ten counts. The chain uses TRBV18 and TRBJ2-2; unclear D gene. V shed 10 bases and J shed 0 bases, with 9 bases lying between them. This CDR3 comprises 13 residues. CDR1 is KGHSH and CDR2 is LQKENI in the germline V gene. The CDR3 region has the DNA TGTGCCACTCCAGGACCGAACACCGGGGAGCTGTTTTTT. It specifies CATPGPNTGELFF.

This clonotype was counted ten times or more. The chain is built from TRBV20-1 and TRBJ2-1; the match to TRBD1 covers 8 bases. The J segment lost 6 bases and the V segment lost 4 bases, leaving 11 bases of the junction unmatched. CDR3 size: 15 residues. The germline V gene encodes CDR1 DFQATT and CDR2 SNEGSKA (reference sequence). The CDR3: CSANSDRGGVNEQFF. As DNA, the CDR3 is TGCAGTGCTAACTCAGACAGGGGCGGTGTCAATGAGCAGTTCTTC.

In this sample, this clonotype turned up many times. The chain has TRBV12-3 or TRBV12-4 and TRBJ1-1; D is unclear. This CDR3 has 14 residues. Trimming left V 3 bases short and J 0 bases short, with 8 bases between. The CDR3: CASSFRNLNTEAFF. CDR3 DNA: TGTGCCAGCAGTTTCCGTAATCTGAACACTGAAGCTTTCTTT.

V gene TRBV6-5 combines with J gene TRBJ2-5; 8 nucleotides match TRBD2. The CDR3 length is 15 residues. Germline assignment: CDR1 MNHEY and CDR2 SVGAGI. Trimming at V came to 0 bases and at J to 5 bases, leaving 5 bases not matched to a gene. The CDR3 region has the DNA TGTGCCAGCAGTTACTCGGGCGGGAGGAGCGAGACCCAGTACTTC. Its translation: CASSYSGGRSETQYF.

V is TRBV28 and J is TRBJ1-1; no clear D. The CDR3 totals 13 residues. Germline V gene lookup returns CDR1 MDHEN and CDR2 SYDVKM. The V end was cut by 6 bases, the J end by 1 base, with 9 bases between. CDR3 region: CASSLPKNTEAFF. The CDR3 DNA reads as TGTGCCAGCAGCCTCCCGAAGAACACTGAAGCTTTCTTT.

There are many counts of this clonotype. The rearrangement links TRBV7-9 to TRBJ1-3; no clear D gene. The CDR3 has 13 residues. The V gene's germline CDR1 is SEHNR and CDR2 FQNEAQ (reference sequence). V lost 2 bases and J 2 bases, leaving 4 bases between the germline ends. CDR3 residues: CASSLRAGNTIYF. CDR3 in DNA: TGTGCCAGCAGCTTACGGGCTGGAAACACCATATATTTT.